The clone carrying this T cell receptor beta chain has only a few counts. Its antigen is currently unknown. The data were obtained in a study of regulatory T cells in long-lasting Graves disease. In building TCR beta libraries, iRepertoire HTBI primers were used together with Arm-PCR of CDR3 regions. In the original processing: Across all samples, about 59 TRBV segments and about 13 TRBJ segments were identified. Via MiXCR, TCRdb re-called the multiplex PCR reads, giving one row per CDR3 protein. These V and J calls rely on TCRdb rather than the paper's analysis. The sample has about 660,000 distinct CDR3 sequences, around 32% seen once. Study-level findings and limits: Whereas approximately 980 public clonotypes were shared by new patients, persistent patients shared more, at around 2,700.

V lost 2 bases and J lost 0, with 7 bases in between. The CDR3 is 14 residues long. Germline CDR1 is SEHNR and CDR2 is FQNEAQ (reference sequence). Described time point: persistent/refractory GD, antithyroid drugs over 5 years with positive TRAb. RNA extracted from PBMCs served as the sequencing template. This sequence joins TRBV7-9 and TRBJ2-5; the D is unclear. This receptor was identified in a female donor with Graves disease. The sequences come from peripheral blood mononuclear cells (PBMCs), collected when the disease was refractory, from a patient treated with antithyroid drugs. Here the CDR3 DNA reads TGTGCCAGCAGCTTACACCAGTACCAAGAGACCCAGTACTTC. This gives the protein CASSLHQYQETQYF.